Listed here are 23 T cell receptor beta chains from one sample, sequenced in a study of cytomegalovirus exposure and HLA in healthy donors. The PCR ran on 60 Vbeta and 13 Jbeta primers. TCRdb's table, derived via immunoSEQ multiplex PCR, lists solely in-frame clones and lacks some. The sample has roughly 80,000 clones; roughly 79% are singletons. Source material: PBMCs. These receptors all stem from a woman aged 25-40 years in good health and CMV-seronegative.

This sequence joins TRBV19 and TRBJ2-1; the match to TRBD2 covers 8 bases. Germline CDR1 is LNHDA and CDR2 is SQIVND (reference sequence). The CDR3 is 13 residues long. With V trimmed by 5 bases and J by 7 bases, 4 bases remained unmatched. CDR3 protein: CASSSSGQNEQFF. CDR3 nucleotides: TGTGCCAGTAGTTCTAGCGGGCAGAATGAGCAGTTCTTC.

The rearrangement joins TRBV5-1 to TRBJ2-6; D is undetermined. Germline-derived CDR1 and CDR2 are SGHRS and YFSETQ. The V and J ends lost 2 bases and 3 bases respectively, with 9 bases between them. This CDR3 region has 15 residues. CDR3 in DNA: TGCGCCAGCAGCTTCGCAGGAAATGGGGCCAACGTCCTGACTTTC. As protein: CASSFAGNGANVLTF. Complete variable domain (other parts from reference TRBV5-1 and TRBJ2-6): KAGVTQTPRYLIKTRGQQVTLSCSPISGHRSVSWYQQTPGQGLQFLFEYFSETQRNKGNFPGRFSGRQFSNSRSEMNVSTLELGDSALYLCASSFAGNGANVLTFGAGSRLTVL.

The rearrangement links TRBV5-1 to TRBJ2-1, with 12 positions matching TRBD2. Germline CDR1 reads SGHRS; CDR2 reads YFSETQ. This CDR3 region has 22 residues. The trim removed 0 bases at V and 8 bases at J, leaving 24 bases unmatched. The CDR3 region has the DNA TGCGCCAGCAGCTTGGAGGCTAGCGGGAGGGCCGGAGTCTTTGGATATAACCATGAGCAGTTCTTC. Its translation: CASSLEASGRAGVFGYNHEQFF.

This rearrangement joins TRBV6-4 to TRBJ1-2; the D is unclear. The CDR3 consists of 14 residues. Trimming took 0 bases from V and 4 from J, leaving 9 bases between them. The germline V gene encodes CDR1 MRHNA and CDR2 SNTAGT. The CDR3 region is CASSDSAGPYGYTF. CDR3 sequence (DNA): TGTGCCAGCAGTGACTCGGCAGGCCCCTATGGCTACACCTTC.

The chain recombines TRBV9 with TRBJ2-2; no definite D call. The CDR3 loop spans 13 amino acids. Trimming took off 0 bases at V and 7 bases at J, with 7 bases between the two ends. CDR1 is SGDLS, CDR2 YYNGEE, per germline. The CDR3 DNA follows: TGTGCCAGCAGCGTAGCTTTCAGCGGGGAGCTGTTTTTT. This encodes CASSVAFSGELFF.

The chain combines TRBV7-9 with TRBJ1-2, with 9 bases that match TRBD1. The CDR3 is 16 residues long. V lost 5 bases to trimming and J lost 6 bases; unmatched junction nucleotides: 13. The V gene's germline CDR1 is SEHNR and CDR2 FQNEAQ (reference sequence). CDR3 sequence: CASSQTPGTGIHGYTF. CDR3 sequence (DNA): TGTGCCAGCAGCCAGACTCCCGGGACAGGGATCCATGGCTACACCTTC.

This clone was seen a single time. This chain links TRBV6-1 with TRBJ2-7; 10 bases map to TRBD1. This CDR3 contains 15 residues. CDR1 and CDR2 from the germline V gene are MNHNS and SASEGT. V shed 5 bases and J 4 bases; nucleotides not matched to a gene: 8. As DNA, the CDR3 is TGTGCCAGCAGTCGGAGCCGGGACAGGGGATACGAGCAGTACTTC. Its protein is CASSRSRDRGYEQYF.

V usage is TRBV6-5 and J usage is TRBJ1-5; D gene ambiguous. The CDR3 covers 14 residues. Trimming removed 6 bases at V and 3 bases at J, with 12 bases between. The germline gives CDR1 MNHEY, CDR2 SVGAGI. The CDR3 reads CASRAGWSNQPQHF. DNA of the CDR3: TGTGCCAGCAGAGCCGGGTGGTCCAATCAGCCCCAGCATTTT.

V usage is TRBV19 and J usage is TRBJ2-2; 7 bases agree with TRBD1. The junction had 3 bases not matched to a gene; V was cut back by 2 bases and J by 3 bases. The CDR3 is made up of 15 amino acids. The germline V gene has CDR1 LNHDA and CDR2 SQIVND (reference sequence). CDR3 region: CASSIPRGHTGELFF. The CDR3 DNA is TGTGCCAGTAGTATACCTAGGGGGCACACCGGGGAGCTGTTTTTT. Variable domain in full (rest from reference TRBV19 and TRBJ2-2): DGGITQSPKYLFRKEGQNVTLSCEQNLNHDAMYWYRQDPGQGLRLIYYSQIVNDFQKGDIAEGYSVSREKKESFPLTVTSAQKNPTAFYLCASSIPRGHTGELFFGEGSRLTVL.

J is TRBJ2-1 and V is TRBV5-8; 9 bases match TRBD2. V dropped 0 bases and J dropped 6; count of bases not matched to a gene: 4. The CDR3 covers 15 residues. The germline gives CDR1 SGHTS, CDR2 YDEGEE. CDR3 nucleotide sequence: TGTGCCAGCAGCTTGGGCGGTAGCGGGGGCAATGAGCAGTTCTTC. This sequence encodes CASSLGGSGGNEQFF. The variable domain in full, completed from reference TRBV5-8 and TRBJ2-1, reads EAGVTQSPTHLIKTRGQQATLRCSPISGHTSVYWYQQALGLGLQFLLWYDEGEERNRGNFPPRFSGRQFPNYSSELNVNALELEDSALYLCASSLGGSGGNEQFFGPGTRLTVL.

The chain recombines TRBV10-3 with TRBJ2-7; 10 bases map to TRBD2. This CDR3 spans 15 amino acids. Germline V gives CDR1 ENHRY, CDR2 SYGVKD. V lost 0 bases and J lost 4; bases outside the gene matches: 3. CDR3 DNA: TGTGCCATCAGTGAGTCGGCGGGACTAGCGTACGAGCAGTACTTC. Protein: CAISESAGLAYEQYF.

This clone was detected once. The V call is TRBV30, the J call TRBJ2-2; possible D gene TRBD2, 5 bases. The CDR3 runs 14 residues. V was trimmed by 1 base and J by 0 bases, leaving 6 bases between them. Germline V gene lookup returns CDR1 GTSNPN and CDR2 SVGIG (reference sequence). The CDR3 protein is CAWSGTSNTGELFF. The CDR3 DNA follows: TGTGCCTGGAGTGGGACTTCGAACACCGGGGAGCTGTTTTTT.

CDR3 loop: CASSASGDTQYF. CDR3 DNA: TGTGCCAGCAGCGCTAGCGGAGATACGCAGTATTTT. The chain recombines TRBV9 with TRBJ2-3; 7 bases agree with TRBD2. The CDR3 loop spans 12 amino acids. Looked up from germline, CDR1 is SGDLS and CDR2 is YYNGEE. V shed 3 bases and J 5 bases; nucleotides not matched to a gene: 0. Using reference TRBV9 and TRBJ2-3 for the parts outside the CDR3, the full variable domain is DSGVTQTPKHLITATGQRVTLRCSPRSGDLSVYWYQQSLDQGLQFLIQYYNGEERAKGNILERFSAQQFPDLHSELNLSSLELGDSALYFCASSASGDTQYFGPGTRLTVL.

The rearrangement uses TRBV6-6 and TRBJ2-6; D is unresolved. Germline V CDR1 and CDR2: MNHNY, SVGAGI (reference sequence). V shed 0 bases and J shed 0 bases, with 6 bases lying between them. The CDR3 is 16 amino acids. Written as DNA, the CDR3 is TGTGCCAGCAGTTACTCGAGGATCTCTGGGGCCAACGTCCTGACTTTC. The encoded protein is CASSYSRISGANVLTF.

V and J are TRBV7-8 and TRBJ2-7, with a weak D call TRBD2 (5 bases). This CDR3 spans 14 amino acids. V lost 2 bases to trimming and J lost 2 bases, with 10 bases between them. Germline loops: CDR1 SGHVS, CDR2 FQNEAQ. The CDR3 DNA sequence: TGTGCCAGCAGCTTACAAAGAGGGCCCTACGAGCAGTACTTC. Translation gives CASSLQRGPYEQYF.

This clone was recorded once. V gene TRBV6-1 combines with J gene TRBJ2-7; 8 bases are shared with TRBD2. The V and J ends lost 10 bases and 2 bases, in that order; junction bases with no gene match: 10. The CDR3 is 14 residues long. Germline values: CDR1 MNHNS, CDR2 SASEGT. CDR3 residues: CATQLAVRAYEQYF. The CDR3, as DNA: TGTGCCACCCAACTAGCGGTCCGCGCCTACGAGCAGTACTTC.

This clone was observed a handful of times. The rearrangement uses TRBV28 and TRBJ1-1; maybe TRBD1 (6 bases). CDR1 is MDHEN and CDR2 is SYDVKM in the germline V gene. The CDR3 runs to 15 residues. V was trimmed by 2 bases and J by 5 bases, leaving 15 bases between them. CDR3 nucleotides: TGTGCCAGCAGTTTAGTGAACACAGGGTCTACTGAAGCTTTCTTT. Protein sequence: CASSLVNTGSTEAFF. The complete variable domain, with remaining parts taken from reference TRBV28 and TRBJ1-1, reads DVKVTQSSRYLVKRTGEKVFLECVQDMDHENMFWYRQDPGLGLRLIYFSYDVKMKEKGDIPEGYSVSREKKERFSLILESASTNQTSMYLCASSLVNTGSTEAFFGQGTRLTVV.

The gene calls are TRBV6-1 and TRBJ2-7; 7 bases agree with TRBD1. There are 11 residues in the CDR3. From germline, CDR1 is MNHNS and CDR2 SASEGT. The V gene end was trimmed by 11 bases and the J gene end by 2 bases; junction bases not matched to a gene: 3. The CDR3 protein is CASTGPYEQYF. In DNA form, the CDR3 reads TGTGCCTCGACAGGGCCCTACGAGCAGTACTTC.

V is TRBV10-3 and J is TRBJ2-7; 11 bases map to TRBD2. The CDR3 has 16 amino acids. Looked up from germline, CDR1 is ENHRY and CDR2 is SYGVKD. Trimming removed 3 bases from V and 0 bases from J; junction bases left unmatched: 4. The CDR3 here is CAISDYLAGGSYEQYF. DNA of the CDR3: TGTGCCATCAGTGACTACCTAGCGGGAGGCTCCTACGAGCAGTACTTC.

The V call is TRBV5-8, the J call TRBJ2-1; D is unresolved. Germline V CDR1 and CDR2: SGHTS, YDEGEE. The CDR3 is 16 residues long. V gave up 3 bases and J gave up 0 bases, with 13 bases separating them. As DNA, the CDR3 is TGTGCCAGCAGCTGGGCTCCTGCGAACTCCTACAATGAGCAGTTCTTC. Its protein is CASSWAPANSYNEQFF. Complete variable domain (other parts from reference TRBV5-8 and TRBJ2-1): EAGVTQSPTHLIKTRGQQATLRCSPISGHTSVYWYQQALGLGLQFLLWYDEGEERNRGNFPPRFSGRQFPNYSSELNVNALELEDSALYLCASSWAPANSYNEQFFGPGTRLTVL.

The CDR3, as DNA: TGTGCCATCAGTGAGACGGGAGCCTACAATGAGCAGTTCTTC. Its protein product is CAISETGAYNEQFF. The chain joins TRBV10-3 to TRBJ2-1; D might be TRBD2 (6 bases). Germline CDR1 is ENHRY and CDR2 is SYGVKD. This CDR3 spans 14 amino acids. V lost 2 bases to trimming and J lost 2 bases, with 7 bases between them.

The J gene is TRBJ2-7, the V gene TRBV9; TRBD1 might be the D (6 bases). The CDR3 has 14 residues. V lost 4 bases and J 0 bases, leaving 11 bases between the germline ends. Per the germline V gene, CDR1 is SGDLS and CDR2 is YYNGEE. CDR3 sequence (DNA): TGTGCCAGCAGCCAAAGGGGGTCCTCCTACGAGCAGTACTTC. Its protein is CASSQRGSSYEQYF.

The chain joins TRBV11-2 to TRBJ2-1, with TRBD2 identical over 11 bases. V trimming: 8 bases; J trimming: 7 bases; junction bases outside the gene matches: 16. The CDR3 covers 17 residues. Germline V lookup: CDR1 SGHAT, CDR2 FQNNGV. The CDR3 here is CASASTGLAVAGNEQFF. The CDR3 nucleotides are TGTGCCAGCGCAAGTACGGGACTAGCGGTCGCGGGGAATGAGCAGTTCTTC.